A single TCR beta chain is shown here with its context. There are 15 residues in the CDR3. The ends were cut back, 5 bases at V and 4 bases at J, with 13 bases in the middle. Germline assignment: CDR1 SGHRS and CDR2 YFSETQ. The data stem from a study of cytomegalovirus exposure and HLA in healthy donors. The primer mix had 60 Vbeta and 13 Jbeta primers. Profiled with immunoSEQ multiplex PCR; TCRdb holds only in-frame clones, not every one. The table includes 180,000 or so clones, over 75% detected once. The sample consisted of PBMCs. This TCR derives from a man aged 18 to 29 in good health and CMV-seropositive. The gene calls are TRBV5-1 and TRBJ2-6, with unresolved D. The CDR3: CASSELSPGANVLTF. CDR3 DNA sequence: TGCGCCAGCAGTGAGTTGTCCCCCGGGGCCAACGTCCTGACTTTC.